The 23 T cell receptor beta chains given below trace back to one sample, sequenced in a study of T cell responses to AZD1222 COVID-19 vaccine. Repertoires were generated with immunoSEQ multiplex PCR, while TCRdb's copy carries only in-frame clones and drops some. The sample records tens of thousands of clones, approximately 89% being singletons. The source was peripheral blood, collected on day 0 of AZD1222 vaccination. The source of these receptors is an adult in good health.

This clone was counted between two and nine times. The CDR3 DNA follows: TGTGCCAGCAGTTTACAGTCAGGGGGCGCGTATGGCTACACCTTC. Translated: CASSLQSGGAYGYTF. V gene TRBV27 combines with J gene TRBJ1-2; 8 positions match TRBD1. The J segment lost 5 bases and the V segment lost 2 bases, leaving 7 bases of the junction unmatched. Germline loops: CDR1 MNHEY, CDR2 SMNVEV (reference sequence). The CDR3 is 15 residues long.

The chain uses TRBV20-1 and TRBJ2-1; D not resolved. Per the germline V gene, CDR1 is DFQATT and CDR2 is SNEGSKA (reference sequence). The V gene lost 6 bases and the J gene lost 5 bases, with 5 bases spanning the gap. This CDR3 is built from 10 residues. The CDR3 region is CSAPNNEQFF. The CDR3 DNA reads TGCAGTGCCCCGAACAATGAGCAGTTCTTC.

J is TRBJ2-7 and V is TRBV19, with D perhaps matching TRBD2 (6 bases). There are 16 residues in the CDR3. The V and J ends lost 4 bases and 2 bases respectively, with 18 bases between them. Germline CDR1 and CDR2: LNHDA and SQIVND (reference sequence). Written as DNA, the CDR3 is TGTGCCAGTAGTACTCTAAAGACGCCGGGGGCCTACGAGCAGTACTTC. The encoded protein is CASSTLKTPGAYEQYF.

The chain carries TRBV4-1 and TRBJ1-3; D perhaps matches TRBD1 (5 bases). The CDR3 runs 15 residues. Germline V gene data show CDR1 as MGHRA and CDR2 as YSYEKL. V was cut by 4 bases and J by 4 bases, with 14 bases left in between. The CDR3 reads CASSRSGTQGNTIYF. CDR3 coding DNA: TGCGCCAGCAGCCGCTCCGGGACCCAAGGAAACACCATATATTTT.

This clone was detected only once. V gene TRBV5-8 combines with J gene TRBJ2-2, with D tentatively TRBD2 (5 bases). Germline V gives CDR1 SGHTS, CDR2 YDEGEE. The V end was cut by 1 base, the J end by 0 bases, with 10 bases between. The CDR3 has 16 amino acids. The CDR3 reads CASSLLKRTNTGELFF. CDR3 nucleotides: TGTGCCAGCAGCTTGCTAAAGCGGACGAACACCGGGGAGCTGTTTTTT.

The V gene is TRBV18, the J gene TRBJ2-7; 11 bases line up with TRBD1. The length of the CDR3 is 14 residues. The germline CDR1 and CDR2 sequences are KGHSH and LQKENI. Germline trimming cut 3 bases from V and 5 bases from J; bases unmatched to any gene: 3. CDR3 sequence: CASSPRTGGNEQYF. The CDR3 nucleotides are TGTGCCAGCTCACCCAGGACAGGGGGCAACGAGCAGTACTTC.

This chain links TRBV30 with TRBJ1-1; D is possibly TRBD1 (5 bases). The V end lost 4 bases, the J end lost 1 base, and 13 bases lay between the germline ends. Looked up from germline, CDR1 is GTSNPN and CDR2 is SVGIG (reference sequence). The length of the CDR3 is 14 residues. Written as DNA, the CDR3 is TGTGCCTGGACGGGAGACAGCAGGAACACTGAAGCTTTCTTT. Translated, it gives CAWTGDSRNTEAFF.

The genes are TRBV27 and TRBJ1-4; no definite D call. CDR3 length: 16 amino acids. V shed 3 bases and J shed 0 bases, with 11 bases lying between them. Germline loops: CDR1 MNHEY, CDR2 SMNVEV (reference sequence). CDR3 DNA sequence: TGTGCCAGCAGTTTCAGGCTTGGGTCAACTAATGAAAAACTGTTTTTT. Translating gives CASSFRLGSTNEKLFF.

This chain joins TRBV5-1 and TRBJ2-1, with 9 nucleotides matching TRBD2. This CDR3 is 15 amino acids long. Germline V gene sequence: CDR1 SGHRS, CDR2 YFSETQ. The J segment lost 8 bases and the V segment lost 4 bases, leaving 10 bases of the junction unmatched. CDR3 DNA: TGCGCCAGCAGCCTGCTAACTAGCGGGCCCGATGAGCAGTTCTTC. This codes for CASSLLTSGPDEQFF.

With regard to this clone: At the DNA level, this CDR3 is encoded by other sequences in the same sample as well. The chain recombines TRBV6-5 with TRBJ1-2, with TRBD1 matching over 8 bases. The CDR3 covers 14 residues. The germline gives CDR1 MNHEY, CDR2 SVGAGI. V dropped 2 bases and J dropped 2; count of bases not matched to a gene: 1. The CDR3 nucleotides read TGTGCCAGCAGTTACGGGACAGGAAACTATGGCTACACCTTC. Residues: CASSYGTGNYGYTF.

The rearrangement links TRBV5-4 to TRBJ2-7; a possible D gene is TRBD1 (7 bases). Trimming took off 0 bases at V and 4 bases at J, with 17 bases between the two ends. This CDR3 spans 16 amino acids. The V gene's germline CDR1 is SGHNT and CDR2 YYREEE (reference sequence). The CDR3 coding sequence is TGTGCCAGCAGCTTGGGAGGGGTCAGGGGGGTGTACGAGCAGTACTTC. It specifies CASSLGGVRGVYEQYF.

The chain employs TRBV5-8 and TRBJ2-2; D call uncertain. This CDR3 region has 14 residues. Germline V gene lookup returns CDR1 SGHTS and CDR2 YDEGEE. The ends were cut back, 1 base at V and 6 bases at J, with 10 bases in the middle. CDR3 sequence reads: CASSLLEAAGELFF. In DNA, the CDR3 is TGTGCCAGCAGCTTGCTTGAGGCTGCCGGGGAGCTGTTTTTT.

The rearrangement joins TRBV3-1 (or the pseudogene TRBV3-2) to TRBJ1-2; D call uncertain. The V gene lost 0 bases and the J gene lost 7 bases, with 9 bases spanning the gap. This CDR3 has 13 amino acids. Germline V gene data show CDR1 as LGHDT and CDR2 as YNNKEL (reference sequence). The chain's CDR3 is CASSQDMPVGYTF. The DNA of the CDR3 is TGTGCCAGCAGCCAAGATATGCCAGTTGGCTACACCTTC.

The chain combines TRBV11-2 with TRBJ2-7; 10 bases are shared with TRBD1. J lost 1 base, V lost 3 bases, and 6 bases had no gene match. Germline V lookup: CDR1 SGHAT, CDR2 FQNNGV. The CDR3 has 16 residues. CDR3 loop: CASSFSGTGVSYEQYF. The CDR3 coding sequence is TGTGCCAGCAGCTTCTCCGGGACAGGGGTTTCCTACGAGCAGTACTTC.

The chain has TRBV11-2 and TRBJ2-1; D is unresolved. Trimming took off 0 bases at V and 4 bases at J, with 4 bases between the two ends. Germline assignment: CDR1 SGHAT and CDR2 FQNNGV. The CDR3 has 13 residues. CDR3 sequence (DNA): TGTGCCAGCAGCTTAGATCGATACAATGAGCAGTTCTTC. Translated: CASSLDRYNEQFF.

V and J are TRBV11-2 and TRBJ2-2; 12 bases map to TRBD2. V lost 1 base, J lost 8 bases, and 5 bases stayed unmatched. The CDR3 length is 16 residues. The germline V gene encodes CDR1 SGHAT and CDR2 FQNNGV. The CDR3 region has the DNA TGTGCCAGCAGCTTAGTCCTAGCGGGAGGGCCTGGGGAGCTGTTTTTT. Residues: CASSLVLAGGPGELFF.

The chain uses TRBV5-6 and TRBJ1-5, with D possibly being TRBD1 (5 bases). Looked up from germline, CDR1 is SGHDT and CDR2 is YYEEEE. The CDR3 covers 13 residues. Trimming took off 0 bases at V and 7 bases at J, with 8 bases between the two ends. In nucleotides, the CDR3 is TGTGCCAGCAGCTTGGGCGGGGGGCAGCCCCAGCATTTT. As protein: CASSLGGGQPQHF.

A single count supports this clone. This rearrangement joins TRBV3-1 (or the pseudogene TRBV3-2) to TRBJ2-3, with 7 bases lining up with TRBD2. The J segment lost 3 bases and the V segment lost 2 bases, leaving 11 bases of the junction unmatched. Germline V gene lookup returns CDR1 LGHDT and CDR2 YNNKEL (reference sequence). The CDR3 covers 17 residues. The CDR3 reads CASSQTPGTTKTDTQYF. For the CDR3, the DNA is TGTGCCAGCAGCCAAACCCCCGGGACTACAAAAACAGATACGCAGTATTTT.

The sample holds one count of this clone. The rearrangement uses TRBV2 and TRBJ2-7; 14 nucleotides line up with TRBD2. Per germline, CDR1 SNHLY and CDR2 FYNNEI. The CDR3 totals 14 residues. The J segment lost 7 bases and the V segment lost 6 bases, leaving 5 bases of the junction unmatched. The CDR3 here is CASRGLAGVGEQYF. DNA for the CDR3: TGTGCCAGCAGGGGACTAGCGGGAGTGGGTGAGCAGTACTTC. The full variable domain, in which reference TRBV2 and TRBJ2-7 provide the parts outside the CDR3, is EPEVTQTPSHQVTQMGQEVILRCVPISNHLYFYWYRQILGQKVEFLVSFYNNEISEKSEIFDDQFSVERPDGSNFTLKIRSTKLEDSAMYFCASRGLAGVGEQYFGPGTRLTVT.

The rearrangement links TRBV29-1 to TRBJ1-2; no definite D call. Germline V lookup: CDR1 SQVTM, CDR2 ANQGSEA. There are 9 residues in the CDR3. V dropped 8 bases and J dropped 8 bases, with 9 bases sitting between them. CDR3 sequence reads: CSHDRGYTF. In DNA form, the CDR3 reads TGCAGCCACGATAGGGGCTACACCTTC.

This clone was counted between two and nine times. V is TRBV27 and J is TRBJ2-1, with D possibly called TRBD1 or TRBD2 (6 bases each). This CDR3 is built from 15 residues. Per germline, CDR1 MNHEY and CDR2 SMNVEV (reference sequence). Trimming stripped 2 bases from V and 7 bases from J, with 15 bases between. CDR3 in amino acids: CASSLLLEGGNEQFF. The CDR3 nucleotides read TGTGCCAGCAGTTTACTTTTGGAGGGGGGTAATGAGCAGTTCTTC.

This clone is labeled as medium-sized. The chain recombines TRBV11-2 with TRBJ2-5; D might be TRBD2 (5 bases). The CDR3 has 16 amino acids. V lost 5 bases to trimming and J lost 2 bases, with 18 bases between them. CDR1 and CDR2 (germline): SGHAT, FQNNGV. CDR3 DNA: TGTGCCAGCAGCCGGTTTAGCGCAGGTACTCAAGAGACCCAGTACTTC. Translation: CASSRFSAGTQETQYF.

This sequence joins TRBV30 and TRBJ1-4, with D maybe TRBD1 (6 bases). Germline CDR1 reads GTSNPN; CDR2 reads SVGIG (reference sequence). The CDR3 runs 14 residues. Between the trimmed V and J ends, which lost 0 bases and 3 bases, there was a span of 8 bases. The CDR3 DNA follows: TGTGCCTGGAGTGTGGACAGATCTAATGAAAAACTGTTTTTT. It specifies CAWSVDRSNEKLFF. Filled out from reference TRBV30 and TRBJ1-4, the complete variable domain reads SQTIHQWPATLVQPVGSPLSLECTVEGTSNPNLYWYRQAAGRGLQLLFYSVGIGQISSEVPQNLSASRPQDRQFILSSKKLLLSDSGFYLCAWSVDRSNEKLFFGSGTQLSVL.